Listed below are T cell receptor beta chains from one sample, sequenced in a study of cytomegalovirus exposure and HLA in healthy donors. Profiled with immunoSEQ multiplex PCR; TCRdb holds only in-frame clones, not every one. The data contain some 65,000 clones, around 96% of them singletons. The specimen sequenced was PBMCs. The origin of the receptors is a young man in good health and CMV-seropositive. Both conserved end residues are part of each CDR3. A D gene is named only where the DNA matches it firmly. Expanded clones get a size class; other rows say once, few or many, or leave the size out.

-,TRBV6-5,TRBJ1-2,-,TGTGCCAGCAGTTACAGTTCGGGGCGGGGCTTCTATGGCTACACCTTC,CASSYSSGRGFYGYTF
-,TRBV29-1,TRBJ2-4,TRBD2,TGCAGCGTTGAAGATTTGACCCAAACTAGCGGGATTGGAAACATTCAGTACTTC,CSVEDLTQTSGIGNIQYF
-,TRBV2,TRBJ2-7,TRBD2,TGTGCCAGCATGAACCCGGGACTAGACGAGCAGTACTTC,CASMNPGLDEQYF
-,TRBV6-6,TRBJ2-5,TRBD2,TGTGCCAGCCGGGGGGGGGCCTTACAAGAGACCCAGTACTTC,CASRGGALQETQYF
-,TRBV10-3,TRBJ1-6,-,TGTGCCATCAGTGAGGCGATAGATAATTCACCCCTCCACTTT,CAISEAIDNSPLHF
-,TRBV30,TRBJ1-2,-,TGTGCCTGGAGTGTTTACGGGGGGCTGGGCTATGGCTACACCTTC,CAWSVYGGLGYGYTF
-,TRBV5-5,TRBJ2-2,TRBD2,TGTGCCAGCAGCCGGAGGACTAGCGGGGGGGCCACCGTGGAGCTGTTTTTT,CASSRRTSGGATVELFF
-,TRBV4-2,TRBJ2-1,TRBD1,TGTGCCAGCAGCCCGAGGACAGGGGGCGGGGGTGAGCAGTTCTTC,CASSPRTGGGGEQFF
-,TRBV27,TRBJ2-5,TRBD1,TGTGCCAGCAGCCCAACGACGACAGGGTGGGAGACCCAGTACTTC,CASSPTTTGWETQYF
-,TRBV28,TRBJ2-5,-,TGTGCCAGCAGTCAACTAGGACGCCAAGAGACCCAGTACTTC,CASSQLGRQETQYF
-,TRBV11-2,TRBJ2-1,-,TGTGCCAGCAGCTTTGGGAGCTCCTACAATGAGCAGTTCTTC,CASSFGSSYNEQFF
-,TRBV10-3,TRBJ2-2,TRBD2,TGTGCCATCAGTGAGTTTGCGGCGGGAGGAGGGGAGCTGTTTTTT,CAISEFAAGGGELFF
-,TRBV19,TRBJ2-3,-,TGTGCCAGTAGTACCCGGGTTGGAGGGAGAGCGACAGATACGCAGTATTTT,CASSTRVGGRATDTQYF
-,TRBV10-1,TRBJ1-1,TRBD1,TGCGCCAGCAATTTAGAGGGACAGGGGCATAAGAACACTGAAGCTTTCTTT,CASNLEGQGHKNTEAFF
-,TRBV7-2,TRBJ2-3,-,TGTGCCAGCAGCTTAGAAGGAGTGGACATCGCAGATACGCAGTATTTT,CASSLEGVDIADTQYF
once,TRBV29-1,TRBJ2-2,-,TGCAGCGTTGCCCCCCCTAACACCGGGGAGCTGTTTTTT,CSVAPPNTGELFF
-,TRBV5-6,TRBJ1-1,-,TGTGCCAGCAGCTCAACAGGGAACACTGAAGCTTTCTTT,CASSSTGNTEAFF
-,TRBV29-1,TRBJ2-4,TRBD2,TGCAGCGTCGAGACTAGCGGGAGACAAAACATTCAGTACTTC,CSVETSGRQNIQYF
-,TRBV4-1,TRBJ1-1,-,TGCGCCAGCAGCCAAGAGGCACAGTGGGTAACTGAAGCTTTCTTT,CASSQEAQWVTEAFF
-,TRBV25-1,TRBJ2-1,TRBD2,TGTGCCAGCAGCACACTAAGCGGGGGGTACAATGAGCAGTTCTTC,CASSTLSGGYNEQFF
-,TRBV30,TRBJ1-6,TRBD1,TGTGCCTGGAAGGGGGCAGGGGGTTCACCCCTCCACTTT,CAWKGAGGSPLHF
-,TRBV2,TRBJ2-5,-,TGTGCCAGCAGTGAACGGGGTATTAAGGCGACCCAGTACTTC,CASSERGIKATQYF
-,TRBV6-5,TRBJ2-7,-,TGTGCCAGCAGTTACTCGACAGGACCCACATACGAGCAGTACTTC,CASSYSTGPTYEQYF
-,TRBV6-5,TRBJ1-1,TRBD1,TGTGCCAGCAGGACAGGGGGTTACAACACTGAAGCTTTCTTT,CASRTGGYNTEAFF
-,TRBV27,TRBJ2-5,-,TGTGCCAGCAGTTTGCCCGGATCGGAGGCGACCCAGTACTTC,CASSLPGSEATQYF
-,TRBV6-5,TRBJ1-6,-,TGTGCCAGCACAGGACAACTTAATTCACCCCTCCACTTT,CASTGQLNSPLHF
-,TRBV6-6,TRBJ2-2,TRBD2,TGTGCCAGCAGTAGTAGCGGGGGGGCCAAAGGGGAGCTGTTTTTT,CASSSSGGAKGELFF
-,TRBV5-1,TRBJ1-1,-,TGCGCCAGCAGCTCGCTCCCGAGGGGGGGGTTGAACACTGAAGCTTTCTTT,CASSSLPRGGLNTEAFF
-,TRBV6-6,TRBJ1-5,TRBD1,TGTGCCAGCAGCCGGGACAGCGGAGATCAGCCCCAGCATTTT,CASSRDSGDQPQHF
-,TRBV6-5,TRBJ1-1,TRBD1,TGTGCCAGCAGTTGGGACAGGGCGGACACTGAAGCTTTCTTT,CASSWDRADTEAFF
-,TRBV7-9,TRBJ2-1,-,TGTGCCAGCACTTCCACGGGGGTTAGAATGTTTGGCTCCTACAATGAGCAGTTCTTC,CASTSTGVRMFGSYNEQFF